This entry lists 12 T cell receptor beta chains sequenced from one sample in a study of T-cell reconstitution after alpha-beta-depleted transplantation in children. Unique molecular identifiers were incorporated when the TCRbeta library was constructed. TCRdb processed the PCR reads anew with MiXCR; each CDR3 protein has one entry. This sample has around 440,000 distinct CDR3 sequences, with 15% to 20% found just once. Here the sequenced sample was PBMCs, mostly from graft donor cells, taken 360 days after TCRalphabeta/CD19-depleted stem cell transplant. The source of these receptors is a boy younger than two who had a stem cell transplant for Wiskott-Aldrich syndrome, so the T cells may come from the graft donor.

In its sample, this clonotype was seen a few times. The chain couples TRBV7-8 to TRBJ2-1; D is uncertain. The CDR3 spans 11 residues. Looked up from germline, CDR1 is SGHVS and CDR2 is FQNEAQ. With 8 bases removed from V and 6 bases from J, the gap between germline ends came to 8 bases. CDR3 in DNA: TGTGCCAGCGGGGTCATCAATGAGCAGTTCTTC. Protein sequence: CASGVINEQFF.

The chain links TRBV5-1 to TRBJ2-1, with TRBD1 matching 8 bases. Germline trimming cut 8 bases from V and 8 bases from J; bases unmatched to any gene: 9. In germline, CDR1 is SGHRS, CDR2 YFSETQ. The CDR3 runs 13 residues. The CDR3: CASRQGAGYEQFF. In nucleotides, the CDR3 is TGCGCCAGTAGGCAGGGGGCAGGGTATGAGCAGTTCTTC.

This clonotype has a handful of counts. This chain links TRBV7-8 with TRBJ1-6; TRBD1 agrees at 7 bases. With 5 bases clipped from V and 6 bases from J, the junction kept 7 bases outside the gene matches. CDR1 and CDR2 from the germline V gene are SGHVS and FQNEAQ. This CDR3 is 15 amino acids long. CDR3 nucleotide sequence: TGTGCCAGCAGCCCAGAGGGGGCGCTTAATTCACCCCTCCACTTT. Protein product: CASSPEGALNSPLHF. The variable domain in full, completed from reference TRBV7-8 and TRBJ1-6, reads GAGVSQSPRYKVAKRGQDVALRCDPISGHVSLFWYQQALGQGPEFLTYFQNEAQLDKSGLPSDRFFAERPEGSVSTLKIQRTQQEDSAVYLCASSPEGALNSPLHFGNGTRLTVT.

This clonotype was picked up many times. The V and J genes are TRBV12-3 or TRBV12-4 and TRBJ1-1; D gene uncertain. Trimming took off 5 bases at V and 9 bases at J, with 13 bases between the two ends. The CDR3 loop spans 12 amino acids. This CDR3 is CASSTRDMKAFF. In DNA, the CDR3 is TGTGCCAGCAGTACCAGAGACATGAAAGCTTTCTTT.

This clonotype was counted a few times. The V call is TRBV12-3 or TRBV12-4, the J call TRBJ2-3; 13 bases are shared with TRBD2. The length of the CDR3 is 16 residues. Trimming removed 7 bases from V and 2 bases from J; junction bases left unmatched: 6. Here the CDR3 DNA reads TGTGCCAGCACACTAGCGGGAGGGAGTTCCACAGATACGCAGTATTTT. Amino acids: CASTLAGGSSTDTQYF.

For the CDR3, the DNA is TGTGCCAGCAGCGTAGTTGGGACAGGGGTAAAAGATACGCAGTATTTT. This encodes CASSVVGTGVKDTQYF. The chain joins TRBV9 to TRBJ2-3; 10 bases map to TRBD1. Trimming removed 0 bases from V and 5 bases from J; junction bases left unmatched: 6. CDR1 and CDR2 (germline): SGDLS, YYNGEE. This CDR3 contains 16 residues.

The rearrangement uses TRBV12-3 or TRBV12-4 and TRBJ2-2, with 10 positions matching TRBD1. This CDR3 has 18 amino acids. The V and J ends lost 1 base and 3 bases, in that order; junction bases with no gene match: 8. The CDR3 region is CASSLGTGGMRDTGELFF. The CDR3 DNA is TGTGCCAGCAGTTTAGGGACAGGGGGTATGAGGGACACCGGGGAGCTGTTTTTT.

This sequence joins TRBV20-1 and TRBJ1-5; 7 nucleotides match TRBD1. The CDR3 length is 15 residues. CDR1 is DFQATT, CDR2 SNEGSKA, per germline (reference sequence). Trimming cost V 7 bases and J 4 bases; bases outside gene matches: 13. CDR3 in amino acids: CSGLTWGQTNQPQHF. The CDR3 nucleotides are TGCAGTGGGCTCACCTGGGGACAGACTAATCAGCCCCAGCATTTT.

This clonotype has only a few counts. V and J are TRBV10-3 and TRBJ2-3; 14 bases map to TRBD2. Germline CDR1 ENHRY, CDR2 SYGVKD. The CDR3 contains 18 residues. The junction had 17 bases not matched to a gene; V was cut back by 5 bases and J by 10 bases. CDR3 sequence: CAISSRPGLAGVPWAQYF. In DNA, the CDR3 is TGTGCCATCAGTTCGCGGCCGGGACTAGCGGGAGTACCCTGGGCGCAGTATTTT.

The V call is TRBV6-1, the J call TRBJ2-7; D call uncertain. The CDR3 length is 13 residues. V was trimmed by 6 bases and J by 5 bases, leaving 14 bases between them. The germline CDR1 and CDR2 sequences are MNHNS and SASEGT. The CDR3 region has the DNA TGTGCCAGCAGGGAGACCTGGGTGCACGAGCAGTACTTC. It specifies CASRETWVHEQYF.

The chain couples TRBV6-2 or TRBV6-3 to TRBJ2-7, with TRBD1 matching over 10 bases. V shed 4 bases, J shed 4 bases, and the junction held 7 bases outside the gene matches. The germline V gene encodes CDR1 MNHEY and CDR2 SVGEGT. The CDR3 consists of 15 residues. This CDR3 is CASSFRTGGLYEQYF. DNA for the CDR3: TGTGCCAGCAGTTTCAGGACAGGGGGACTGTACGAGCAGTACTTC.

The gene calls are TRBV7-2 and TRBJ2-7; 12 bases are a match to TRBD2. Losses at the gene ends were 5 bases for V and 5 bases for J; bases not matched to a gene: 7. Germline loops: CDR1 SGHTA, CDR2 FQGNSA. The CDR3 sequence is 15 residues long. CDR3 nucleotides: TGTGCCAGCAGCAGTTCGCTAGCGGGGGGGGACGAGCAGTACTTC. This gives the protein CASSSSLAGGDEQYF.